The rows below give T cell receptor beta chains drawn from one sample of a study of blood T cell repertoires in COVID-19. Libraries were prepared by immunoSEQ multiplex PCR; TCRdb keeps only in-frame clonotypes and omits some of them. Here the sample spans under 300,000 clones, about 89% being singletons. Sequencing used peripheral blood. The receptors originated from a man aged 50-59 years with acute or convalescent COVID-19. Each CDR3 is given with its conserved first and last residue. Each record gives: V gene, clone size, D gene, CDR3 length, J gene, CDR3 DNA, CDR3 protein. A D gene is named only where the DNA matches it firmly. Where a row states a size, it is once, few, many or the class of an expanded clone; other rows omit it.

V gene: TRBV20-1
clone size: .
D gene: .
CDR3 length: 10
J gene: TRBJ2-5
CDR3 DNA: TGCAGTGCTACCGGAGAGACCCAGTACTTC
CDR3 protein: CSATGETQYF

V gene: TRBV4-1
clone size: .
D gene: .
CDR3 length: 14
J gene: TRBJ1-1
CDR3 DNA: TGCGCCAGCAGCCAAGATGAAAGAGGATGGGAAGCTTTCTTT
CDR3 protein: CASSQDERGWEAFF

V gene: TRBV2
clone size: .
D gene: TRBD2
CDR3 length: 10
J gene: TRBJ2-7
CDR3 DNA: TGTGCCAGCGGGGACTATGAGCAGTACTTC
CDR3 protein: CASGDYEQYF

V gene: TRBV5-1
clone size: .
D gene: TRBD1
CDR3 length: 15
J gene: TRBJ2-5
CDR3 DNA: TGCGCCAGCAGCACACAGACAGGGAACCAAGAGACCCAGTACTTC
CDR3 protein: CASSTQTGNQETQYF

V gene: TRBV6-5
clone size: .
D gene: TRBD1
CDR3 length: 13
J gene: TRBJ1-5
CDR3 DNA: TGTGCCAGCAGGGGACAGGGGGGTCAGCCCCAGCATTTT
CDR3 protein: CASRGQGGQPQHF

V gene: TRBV6-5
clone size: .
D gene: TRBD1
CDR3 length: 14
J gene: TRBJ1-1
CDR3 DNA: TGTGCCAGCAGTTACGGGACAGGGAACACTGAAGCTTTCTTT
CDR3 protein: CASSYGTGNTEAFF

V gene: TRBV19
clone size: .
D gene: .
CDR3 length: 15
J gene: TRBJ2-3
CDR3 DNA: TGTGCCAGTAGAAGAAGGGCGGGGAACACAGATACGCAGTATTTT
CDR3 protein: CASRRRAGNTDTQYF

V gene: TRBV14
clone size: once
D gene: TRBD1
CDR3 length: 15
J gene: TRBJ2-7
CDR3 DNA: TGTGCCAGCAGCCACCGAACAGGGGGTACGGATGAGCAGTACTTC
CDR3 protein: CASSHRTGGTDEQYF

V gene: TRBV19
clone size: .
D gene: .
CDR3 length: 15
J gene: TRBJ1-5
CDR3 DNA: TGTGCCAGCGGGGGAAAGGTGTATAGCAATCAGCCCCAGCATTTT
CDR3 protein: CASGGKVYSNQPQHF

V gene: TRBV30
clone size: .
D gene: TRBD1
CDR3 length: 13
J gene: TRBJ1-3
CDR3 DNA: TGTGCCTACCGACAGGGCCCTGGAAACACCATATATTTT
CDR3 protein: CAYRQGPGNTIYF

V gene: TRBV10-3
clone size: .
D gene: TRBD1
CDR3 length: 13
J gene: TRBJ1-2
CDR3 DNA: TGTGCCATCAGCGGACAGGATGACTATGGCTACACCTTC
CDR3 protein: CAISGQDDYGYTF

V gene: TRBV27
clone size: .
D gene: TRBD1
CDR3 length: 16
J gene: TRBJ1-2
CDR3 DNA: TGTGCCAGCAGGCCCTTGGGACAGGGTAGGGACTATGGCTACACCTTC
CDR3 protein: CASRPLGQGRDYGYTF

V gene: TRBV7-2
clone size: .
D gene: .
CDR3 length: 13
J gene: TRBJ1-3
CDR3 DNA: TGTGCCAGCACCAGGGGCTCTGGAAACACCATATATTTT
CDR3 protein: CASTRGSGNTIYF

V gene: TRBV12-3/TRBV12-4
clone size: .
D gene: .
CDR3 length: 12
J gene: TRBJ2-7
CDR3 DNA: TGTGCCAGCAGAAGGAGACTACCGGGGCAGTACTTC
CDR3 protein: CASRRRLPGQYF

V gene: TRBV27
clone size: .
D gene: .
CDR3 length: 15
J gene: TRBJ1-1
CDR3 DNA: TGTGCCAGCAGTTTATCAGGGAGGGGGAACACTGAAGCTTTCTTT
CDR3 protein: CASSLSGRGNTEAFF

V gene: TRBV6-5
clone size: .
D gene: TRBD2
CDR3 length: 13
J gene: TRBJ2-7
CDR3 DNA: TGTGCCAGCATCGGGAGGGGGTGGTTCGAGCAGTACTTC
CDR3 protein: CASIGRGWFEQYF

V gene: TRBV5-1
clone size: .
D gene: .
CDR3 length: 15
J gene: TRBJ1-1
CDR3 DNA: TGCGCCAGCAGCTTGGACAGTTTAATGAACACTGAAGCTTTCTTT
CDR3 protein: CASSLDSLMNTEAFF

V gene: TRBV7-6
clone size: .
D gene: TRBD2
CDR3 length: 15
J gene: TRBJ2-1
CDR3 DNA: TGTGCCAGCAGCTCGCCCGGGGGGGCCTACAATGAGCAGTTCTTC
CDR3 protein: CASSSPGGAYNEQFF

V gene: TRBV13
clone size: .
D gene: .
CDR3 length: 17
J gene: TRBJ1-2
CDR3 DNA: TGTGCCAGCAGCTTAGGTCTGGGGGTCACAGCGGGCTATGGCTACACCTTC
CDR3 protein: CASSLGLGVTAGYGYTF

V gene: TRBV29-1
clone size: .
D gene: TRBD2
CDR3 length: 15
J gene: TRBJ2-3
CDR3 DNA: TGCAGCGTTGGGGAGACTAGCGGGCGAGGAGATACGCAGTATTTT
CDR3 protein: CSVGETSGRGDTQYF

V gene: TRBV5-1
clone size: .
D gene: TRBD1
CDR3 length: 14
J gene: TRBJ1-1
CDR3 DNA: TGCGCCAGCAGCTCGGGACAGGCCTCGACTGAAGCTTTCTTT
CDR3 protein: CASSSGQASTEAFF

V gene: TRBV10-3
clone size: .
D gene: TRBD2
CDR3 length: 14
J gene: TRBJ2-1
CDR3 DNA: TGTGCCATCAGTGATATAGCGGGGGCTCGTGAGCAGTTCTTC
CDR3 protein: CAISDIAGAREQFF

V gene: TRBV29-1
clone size: .
D gene: .
CDR3 length: 12
J gene: TRBJ2-7
CDR3 DNA: TGCAGCGCCCTGACAGATTCCTACGAGCAGTACTTC
CDR3 protein: CSALTDSYEQYF

V gene: TRBV10-3
clone size: few
D gene: TRBD1
CDR3 length: 15
J gene: TRBJ1-3
CDR3 DNA: TGTGCCATCAGACCGGGACAGGGATCGGAAAACACCATATATTTT
CDR3 protein: CAIRPGQGSENTIYF

V gene: TRBV5-4
clone size: .
D gene: TRBD2
CDR3 length: 17
J gene: TRBJ2-3
CDR3 DNA: TGTGCCAGCAGCTTGGTTGTCTTCCGGGGGGGGATGGATACGCAGTATTTT
CDR3 protein: CASSLVVFRGGMDTQYF

V gene: TRBV27
clone size: .
D gene: TRBD1
CDR3 length: 13
J gene: TRBJ2-1
CDR3 DNA: TGTGCCAGTCGACAGGGGGGGTACAATGAGCAGTTCTTC
CDR3 protein: CASRQGGYNEQFF

V gene: TRBV19
clone size: .
D gene: TRBD1
CDR3 length: 17
J gene: TRBJ2-2
CDR3 DNA: TGTGCCAGTAGTATAGATCTCAGGGGGCGCGTATCCGGGGAGCTGTTTTTT
CDR3 protein: CASSIDLRGRVSGELFF

V gene: TRBV3-1/TRBV3-2
clone size: once
D gene: TRBD1
CDR3 length: 15
J gene: TRBJ1-6
CDR3 DNA: TGTGCCAGCAGTGCCGGACAGGGTGGTTATTCACCCCTCCACTTT
CDR3 protein: CASSAGQGGYSPLHF

V gene: TRBV12-5
clone size: .
D gene: TRBD1
CDR3 length: 14
J gene: TRBJ1-1
CDR3 DNA: TGTGCTAGTGGTATCCAACAGGGGGGCACTGAAGCTTTCTTT
CDR3 protein: CASGIQQGGTEAFF

V gene: TRBV5-4
clone size: .
D gene: .
CDR3 length: 14
J gene: TRBJ1-2
CDR3 DNA: TGTGCCAGCAGCTTGGTTACAGGGATCGTAGGCTACACCTTC
CDR3 protein: CASSLVTGIVGYTF

V gene: TRBV18
clone size: .
D gene: .
CDR3 length: 15
J gene: TRBJ1-5
CDR3 DNA: TGTGCCAGCTCACCAGGACAGCCAAGCAATCAGCCCCAGCATTTT
CDR3 protein: CASSPGQPSNQPQHF

V gene: TRBV5-4
clone size: .
D gene: .
CDR3 length: 14
J gene: TRBJ2-5
CDR3 DNA: TGTGCCAGCAGCCCAGACAGAAGCCAAGAGACCCAGTACTTC
CDR3 protein: CASSPDRSQETQYF

V gene: TRBV7-8
clone size: .
D gene: TRBD1
CDR3 length: 14
J gene: TRBJ1-1
CDR3 DNA: TGTGCCAGCAGGCCTGGGACAGCGAACACTGAAGCTTTCTTT
CDR3 protein: CASRPGTANTEAFF

V gene: TRBV6-5
clone size: .
D gene: .
CDR3 length: 14
J gene: TRBJ2-4
CDR3 DNA: TGTGCCAGCAGTTACTCGGGACTTCGGGGCATTCAGTACTTC
CDR3 protein: CASSYSGLRGIQYF

V gene: TRBV18
clone size: .
D gene: TRBD2
CDR3 length: 18
J gene: TRBJ2-1
CDR3 DNA: TGTGCCAGCTCCCTCCTCGCCCCAGCGGGGGGGAAGTGGAATGAGCAGTTCTTC
CDR3 protein: CASSLLAPAGGKWNEQFF

V gene: TRBV7-3
clone size: .
D gene: TRBD2
CDR3 length: 15
J gene: TRBJ2-1
CDR3 DNA: TGTGCCAGCAGCTCTCCGGGGGGTATCTACAATGAGCAGTTCTTC
CDR3 protein: CASSSPGGIYNEQFF

V gene: TRBV3-1/TRBV3-2
clone size: .
D gene: .
CDR3 length: 15
J gene: TRBJ2-1
CDR3 DNA: TGTGCCAGCAGCCTTGGGAGGAGCTCCTACAATGAGCAGTTCTTC
CDR3 protein: CASSLGRSSYNEQFF

V gene: TRBV4-2
clone size: .
D gene: .
CDR3 length: 15
J gene: TRBJ1-1
CDR3 DNA: TGTGCCAGCAGCCAAGTCAGGTTGGGAGACACTGAAGCTTTCTTT
CDR3 protein: CASSQVRLGDTEAFF

V gene: TRBV19
clone size: .
D gene: .
CDR3 length: 15
J gene: TRBJ1-5
CDR3 DNA: TGTGCCAGTAGTATCCTGGAGGGTTCGGATCAGCCCCAGCATTTT
CDR3 protein: CASSILEGSDQPQHF

V gene: TRBV5-6
clone size: once
D gene: .
CDR3 length: 13
J gene: TRBJ2-5
CDR3 DNA: TGTGCCAGCGGGCCCACGAGTCAAGAGACCCAGTACTTC
CDR3 protein: CASGPTSQETQYF

V gene: TRBV18
clone size: .
D gene: TRBD1
CDR3 length: 15
J gene: TRBJ1-5
CDR3 DNA: TGTGCCAGCTCAGGACGGACAGGGATGGAACAGCCCCAGCATTTT
CDR3 protein: CASSGRTGMEQPQHF

V gene: TRBV25-1
clone size: .
D gene: TRBD2
CDR3 length: 12
J gene: TRBJ2-5
CDR3 DNA: TGTGCCGTCGGGGGGGCCCCAGGGACCCAGTACTTC
CDR3 protein: CAVGGAPGTQYF